This TCR beta chain was documented in a study of cytomegalovirus exposure and HLA in healthy donors. On the study more broadly: From HLA-typed donors, an early data release held about 92 million unique TCRs.

This CDR3 is 10 amino acids long. Whole-study findings and limits: Reportedly, TCR beta sequences accurately predicted HLA-A and HLA-B alleles in most subjects. According to a later analysis, donors in an Asian-associated ancestry cluster reportedly had fewer N-insertions than the roughly 670-donor mean. An apparent linkage of common viral pathogens to several of the most significant clusters emerged in a later analysis.

Concerning this clone: Its antigen is as yet unknown.

Vbeta (60) and Jbeta (13) primers were used in the PCR. Measured with immunoSEQ multiplex PCR; TCRdb has only the in-frame clones, and not every one. The sample includes under 250,000 clones, around 73% of them seen just once. V and J are TRBV7-5 and TRBJ1-5. TRBV7-5 is designated a pseudogene. The sequenced sample consisted of PBMCs. This receptor was identified in a male donor in good health and CMV-seronegative. Here the CDR3 DNA reads TGTGCCAGAAATTTGCGGCCCCAGCATTTT. As protein: CARNLRPQHF.